The sequence of this T cell receptor beta chain was determined in a study of T cell clones after liver transplantation (dated by TCRdb to about 2019). As for the study more broadly: Samples were obtained from ITN030ST, a randomized trial in which withdrawal of immunosuppression was attempted within 2 years of liver transplantation. Donor-reactive T cell clones were identified by TCRbeta sequencing after a pre-transplant mixed lymphocyte reaction and then tracked in post-transplant blood. As an antigen-independent comparator for donor-reactive sequences, third party-reactive TCRbeta sequences were also identified from pre-transplant MLRs. Of the eight recipients, a few were HCV-positive, while the remaining recipients had been transplanted for non-autoimmune, non-viral indications. The subjects received no induction therapy and were kept on standard immunosuppression until randomization at 12-24 months post-transplant. To count as tolerant, a recipient had to stay completely off immunosuppression for at least one year without liver enzymes climbing beyond twice the upper limit of normal. Blood samples were collected pre-transplant, pre-randomization before withdrawal, and post-randomization after either complete withdrawal or failed withdrawal. The studied cohort comprised 8 liver transplant recipients, 3 classified as tolerant and 5 as non-tolerant. Results and caveats for the whole study, not just this receptor: Because of small, heterogeneous patient numbers and non-standardized post-transplant time points, the conclusions were only preliminary. In a couple of subjects, low numbers of available donor cells limited the measurable donor-reactive repertoire. When repertoire turnover was accounted for, significantly reduced detection of donor-reactive sequences was found in 7 of 8 subjects for CD4 and in 8 of 8 subjects for CD8. Since no allograft tissue specimens were available, donor-reactive T cells may have migrated into the graft instead of being deleted. In most of the 8 subjects, regardless of tolerance or HCV status, circulating donor-reactive CD4 TCRbeta sequences dropped significantly post-transplant. Donor-reactive sequences decreased more than third party-reactive sequences, which suggests partial antigen-specific deletion that was not related to withdrawal success.

Trimming takes 4 bases from V and 5 bases from J, and the germline ends sit 6 bases apart. The germline V gene encodes CDR1 SQVTM and CDR2 ANQGSEA. From cysteine to phenylalanine, the CDR3 is 10 amino acids long. CDR3 DNA is the only sequence kept; it has 30 bases, read in frame from the first base. Unstimulated PBMCs, after thawing, were stained for CD3, CD4 and CD8 and then FACS-sorted into CD3+CD4+ and CD3+CD8+ populations. Randomization to immunosuppression withdrawal applied to every one of the 8 studied subjects. The Qiagen DNeasy Blood and Tissue Kit was used to isolate genomic DNA. In regard to this clone: Its antigen has not been determined. No clone much larger than this one lies a single base away; base qualities are absent.

High-throughput TCRbeta CDR3 sequencing of frozen genomic DNA was performed by immunoSEQ, including PCR amplification, mapping, bias correction and internal controls. The authors' pipeline ran thus. Productive rearrangements were kept, and unique TCRbeta sequences were defined by CDR3 nucleotide sequence plus V and J gene. Donor-reactive sequences required at least 5-fold expansion in CFSE-low cells versus unstimulated pre-transplant cells and at least 0.01% frequency. To ensure at least 90% detection power, minimum frequency thresholds were set for each subject based on that subject's lowest-template unstimulated sample. Jensen-Shannon divergence between the top 1000 TCRbeta sequences after and before transplant was used to measure repertoire turnover. Two-sided Fisher's exact tests were used to test for changes in how often donor-reactive sequences were detected. This immuneACCESS table, as held by TCRdb, lists in-frame sequences with V and J called but not all clones. Of the missing ones, under half trace to an unresolved V gene in checked studies; the others have no known cause. V, J and clone size derive from that table, while D and trimming were established from the DNA sequence. Here the sample has around 35,000 clones; around 95% occur a single time. Clones ranked in the top ten supply roughly a quarter of the sample.

The receptor comes from a human patient who received a liver transplant. Following a transplant, a fraction of the T cells may be traceable to the graft donor. This sequence uses TRBV29-1 and TRBJ2-7; too little of a D gene remains to name it. The source material was CD8+ T cells from blood, sampled 12 months after liver transplant. For the CDR3, the sequence is CSVGSHEQYF. The DNA reads TGCAGCGTTGGGTCGCACGAGCAGTACTTC.